The subject of this entry is one T cell receptor (beta chain). Original processing notes: Reference gene primer amplification gave nucleated cell count estimates. Using immunoSEQ multiplex PCR, the repertoire was profiled, and TCRdb retains in-frame clones only, with some absent. D and trimming were read from the DNA, whereas the V and J calls and clone size are those reported in that table. In the table there are 150,000 to 200,000 clones, approximately 83% of which are singletons. This sample was taken from a study of blood T cell repertoires in COVID-19. Study-level information: The samples span acute and convalescent COVID-19 from the United States, Italy and Spain. T cells, B-cell-depleted T cells, or PBMCs supplied cDNA or gDNA.

This CDR3 region has 11 residues. CDR1 MDHEN and CDR2 SYDVKM come from the germline V gene. The chain recombines TRBV28 with TRBJ2-5, with D tentatively TRBD1 (6 bases). The sequence was obtained from a woman in her sixties or seventies with acute or convalescent COVID-19. Sequencing input: peripheral blood. CDR3 region: CVSQGWETQYF. The DNA of the CDR3 is TGTGTCAGTCAGGGGTGGGAGACCCAGTACTTC.